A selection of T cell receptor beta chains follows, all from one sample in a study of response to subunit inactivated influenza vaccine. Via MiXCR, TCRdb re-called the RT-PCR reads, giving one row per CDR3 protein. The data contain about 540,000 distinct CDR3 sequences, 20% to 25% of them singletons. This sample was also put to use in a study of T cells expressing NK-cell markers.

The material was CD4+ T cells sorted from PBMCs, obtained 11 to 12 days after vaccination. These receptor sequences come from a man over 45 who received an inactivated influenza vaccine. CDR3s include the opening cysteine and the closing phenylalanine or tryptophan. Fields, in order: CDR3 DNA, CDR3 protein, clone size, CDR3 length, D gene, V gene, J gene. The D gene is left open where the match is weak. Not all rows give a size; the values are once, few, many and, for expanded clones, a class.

DNA: TGTGCCACCAGCAGAGAGTTCATGAGGGGGCGCGGGAGCACTGAAGCTTTCTTT
CDR3: CATSREFMRGRGSTEAFF
size: few
length: 18
D: TRBD1
V: TRBV15
J: TRBJ1-1

DNA: TGCGCCAGCAGCCAAGATCGAGACAGGGTCACCGGGGAGCTGTTTTTT
CDR3: CASSQDRDRVTGELFF
size: NA
length: 16
D: TRBD1
V: TRBV4-3
J: TRBJ2-2

DNA: TGCTGTGCTAGAGTTCTCACTAGCGGGGGTAGGACCGGGGAGCTGTTTTTT
CDR3: CCARVLTSGGRTGELFF
size: NA
length: 17
D: TRBD2
V: TRBV20-1
J: TRBJ2-2

DNA: TGTGCCAGCAGACGCAACAGGGGGGAGCAGTTCTTC
CDR3: CASRRNRGEQFF
size: NA
length: 12
D: TRBD1
V: TRBV12-3/TRBV12-4
J: TRBJ2-1

DNA: TGCAGCCCAATTGTCCCCCGGGGCAGGGGTAAAAGCACAGATACGCAGTATTTT
CDR3: CSPIVPRGRGKSTDTQYF
size: few
length: 18
D: NA
V: TRBV29-1
J: TRBJ2-3

DNA: TGCGCCAGCAGTGAGTTGACTAGCGGGAGGAACGAGCAGTACTTC
CDR3: CASSELTSGRNEQYF
size: NA
length: 15
D: TRBD2
V: TRBV10-2
J: TRBJ2-7

DNA: TGTGCCAGCAGCAACTACGCGGGGGCCTACAATGAGCAGTTCTTC
CDR3: CASSNYAGAYNEQFF
size: NA
length: 15
D: TRBD2
V: TRBV3-1
J: TRBJ2-1

DNA: TGTGCCACCAGCAGACGACGACAGGGGAGCACAGATACGCAGTATTTT
CDR3: CATSRRRQGSTDTQYF
size: few
length: 16
D: TRBD1
V: TRBV15
J: TRBJ2-3

DNA: TGTGCCAGCAGCTTAGCAGCACTAGCGGGAGACAATGAGCAGTTCTTC
CDR3: CASSLAALAGDNEQFF
size: few
length: 16
D: TRBD2
V: TRBV7-6
J: TRBJ2-1

DNA: TGTGCCACCAGCAGAGATCAAGGGACAGGGAGGGCTTTCTTT
CDR3: CATSRDQGTGRAFF
size: NA
length: 14
D: TRBD1
V: TRBV15
J: TRBJ1-1

DNA: TGTGCCAGCAGCTTGATGGGCAGAAACACTGAAGCTTTCTTT
CDR3: CASSLMGRNTEAFF
size: few
length: 14
D: NA
V: TRBV5-4
J: TRBJ1-1

DNA: TGCAGTGCGGACGGACAAGGGTACGAGCAGTACTTC
CDR3: CSADGQGYEQYF
size: NA
length: 12
D: NA
V: TRBV20-1
J: TRBJ2-7

DNA: TGTGCCAGCAGTTACGGCCACCGGGGGGATAGCAATCAGCCCCAGCATTTT
CDR3: CASSYGHRGDSNQPQHF
size: few
length: 17
D: NA
V: TRBV6-2/TRBV6-3
J: TRBJ1-5

DNA: TGCAGTGCTAAAGGGTCGGACAGGGGAATTGGGAGCTCCTACAATGAGCAGTTCTTC
CDR3: CSAKGSDRGIGSSYNEQFF
size: once
length: 19
D: TRBD1
V: TRBV20-1
J: TRBJ2-1

DNA: TGTGCCAGTCGACAGGGATTCACAGATACGCAGTATTTT
CDR3: CASRQGFTDTQYF
size: few
length: 13
D: TRBD1
V: TRBV6-1
J: TRBJ2-3

DNA: TGTGCCAGCGGATTGGCAGGGACAGAGACCCAGTACTTC
CDR3: CASGLAGTETQYF
size: NA
length: 13
D: NA
V: TRBV6-1
J: TRBJ2-5

DNA: TGTGCCATCAGTGAACTAGCGGGAGGGCCTCACAATGAGCAGTTCTTC
CDR3: CAISELAGGPHNEQFF
size: few
length: 16
D: TRBD2
V: TRBV10-3
J: TRBJ2-1

DNA: TGTGCCAGCAGCCAAGAAGTTGGCAGGTTCTATGGCTACACCTTC
CDR3: CASSQEVGRFYGYTF
size: NA
length: 15
D: NA
V: TRBV14
J: TRBJ1-2

DNA: TGCGCCAGCAGCCAAGTTCGTGATGTACTTAATTCACCCCTCCACTTT
CDR3: CASSQVRDVLNSPLHF
size: NA
length: 16
D: NA
V: TRBV4-3
J: TRBJ1-6

DNA: TGTGCCAGCAGTGGGGGACAGGATGAAGCTTTCTTT
CDR3: CASSGGQDEAFF
size: few
length: 12
D: TRBD1
V: TRBV12-3/TRBV12-4
J: TRBJ1-1

DNA: TGCAGTGCTGCCCGGGGGGGAGGCAATGAGCAGTTCTTC
CDR3: CSAARGGGNEQFF
size: NA
length: 13
D: TRBD2
V: TRBV20-1
J: TRBJ2-1

DNA: TGTGCCAGCAGCTCGCACAGGAGAGGAGAGACCCAGTACTTC
CDR3: CASSSHRRGETQYF
size: NA
length: 14
D: NA
V: TRBV7-9
J: TRBJ2-5

DNA: TGCAGTACCGGCTACAATGAGCAGTTCTTC
CDR3: CSTGYNEQFF
size: NA
length: 10
D: NA
V: TRBV20-1
J: TRBJ2-1

DNA: TGTGCCAGCAGCCCGCCCGACAGGTTGCTGGGGGCCCAGTACTTC
CDR3: CASSPPDRLLGAQYF
size: NA
length: 15
D: NA
V: TRBV28
J: TRBJ2-5

DNA: TGTGCCAGCAGTACCCCCATGCTGGACAGGAGCCAAGAGACCCAGTACTTC
CDR3: CASSTPMLDRSQETQYF
size: many
length: 17
D: TRBD1
V: TRBV12-3/TRBV12-4
J: TRBJ2-5

DNA: TGTGCCAGCAGCTTAAGGGCAGGGGGCGCGAATAACAATGAGCAGTTCTTC
CDR3: CASSLRAGGANNNEQFF
size: few
length: 17
D: TRBD1
V: TRBV7-3
J: TRBJ2-1

DNA: TGTGCCAGCAGCGCAAGCGAGTCCACCATATATTTT
CDR3: CASSASESTIYF
size: NA
length: 12
D: NA
V: TRBV3-1
J: TRBJ1-3

DNA: TGTGCCAGCAGCTTAGAGGCGGGGCCCCAGCATTTT
CDR3: CASSLEAGPQHF
size: NA
length: 12
D: NA
V: TRBV7-8
J: TRBJ1-5

DNA: TGTGCCAGCAGCCCCGGGACTAGCGGGATCAATGAGCAGTTCTTC
CDR3: CASSPGTSGINEQFF
size: few
length: 15
D: TRBD2
V: TRBV4-2
J: TRBJ2-1

DNA: TGCGCCAGCAGCCAAGATATGGCCGATAATGAGCAGTTCTTC
CDR3: CASSQDMADNEQFF
size: NA
length: 14
D: NA
V: TRBV4-3
J: TRBJ2-1

DNA: TGTGCCAGCATCCTTGGAAAGGGCAGGAACACTGAAGCTTTCTTT
CDR3: CASILGKGRNTEAFF
size: NA
length: 15
D: NA
V: TRBV6-1
J: TRBJ1-1

DNA: TGTGCCAGCAGCCCAGGTGCAGGACACACTAACAATGAGCAGTACTTC
CDR3: CASSPGAGHTNNEQYF
size: NA
length: 16
D: NA
V: TRBV7-2
J: TRBJ2-7

DNA: TGTGCCAGCAGGGACTTCGGGACAGGGGGCTACACCTTC
CDR3: CASRDFGTGGYTF
size: few
length: 13
D: TRBD1
V: TRBV6-1
J: TRBJ1-2

DNA: TGTGCCAGCAGCTACAGCGGGGGGGCGAACACCGGGGAGCTGTTTTTT
CDR3: CASSYSGGANTGELFF
size: few
length: 16
D: TRBD2
V: TRBV7-2
J: TRBJ2-2

DNA: TGTGCCATCAGTGGCCGCCCCTTGTACGAGCAGTACTTC
CDR3: CAISGRPLYEQYF
size: few
length: 13
D: NA
V: TRBV10-3
J: TRBJ2-7

DNA: TGCGCCAGCAGCTTGGAGGCGGCTAATGAAAAACTGTTTTTT
CDR3: CASSLEAANEKLFF
size: NA
length: 14
D: NA
V: TRBV5-1
J: TRBJ1-4

DNA: TGTGCCAGCAGCGTGGGGGACAGGATGCGGGACGAGCAGTACTTC
CDR3: CASSVGDRMRDEQYF
size: few
length: 15
D: TRBD1
V: TRBV9
J: TRBJ2-7

DNA: TGTGCCTGGAGTGTACGGCTAGTATATGGAAACACCATATATTTT
CDR3: CAWSVRLVYGNTIYF
size: NA
length: 15
D: NA
V: TRBV30
J: TRBJ1-3

DNA: TGTGCCAGCAGCCCAGGACAGGGGGGGGGTGGCTACACCTTC
CDR3: CASSPGQGGGGYTF
size: few
length: 14
D: TRBD1
V: TRBV28
J: TRBJ1-2

DNA: TGCAGTGCTAGTGGGACCGGTCCCTACGAGCAGTACTTC
CDR3: CSASGTGPYEQYF
size: NA
length: 13
D: NA
V: TRBV20-1
J: TRBJ2-7

DNA: TGCAGTGCTAGAGCTTTACAGGGGAACCAGCCCCAGCATTTT
CDR3: CSARALQGNQPQHF
size: NA
length: 14
D: TRBD1
V: TRBV20-1
J: TRBJ1-5

DNA: TGTGCCAGCAGCTTAGCGCTTCGGCGGGACCAAGAGACCCAGTACTTC
CDR3: CASSLALRRDQETQYF
size: few
length: 16
D: NA
V: TRBV7-2
J: TRBJ2-5